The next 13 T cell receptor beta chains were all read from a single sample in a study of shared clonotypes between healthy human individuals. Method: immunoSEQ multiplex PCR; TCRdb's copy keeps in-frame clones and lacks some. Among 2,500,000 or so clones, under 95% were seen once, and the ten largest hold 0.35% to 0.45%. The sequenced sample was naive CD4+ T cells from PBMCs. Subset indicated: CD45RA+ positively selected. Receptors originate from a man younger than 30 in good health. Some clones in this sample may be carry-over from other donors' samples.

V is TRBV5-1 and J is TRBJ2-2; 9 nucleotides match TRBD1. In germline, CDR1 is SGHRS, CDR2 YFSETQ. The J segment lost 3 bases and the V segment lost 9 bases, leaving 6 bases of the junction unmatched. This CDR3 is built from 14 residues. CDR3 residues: CATGTGFDTGELFF. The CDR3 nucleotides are TGCGCCACCGGGACAGGGTTCGACACCGGGGAGCTGTTTTTT.

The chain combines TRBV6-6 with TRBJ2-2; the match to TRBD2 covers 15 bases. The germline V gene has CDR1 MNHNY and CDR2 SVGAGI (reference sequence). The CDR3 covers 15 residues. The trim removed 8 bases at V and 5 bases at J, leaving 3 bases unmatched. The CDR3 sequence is CASGLAGGRTGELFF. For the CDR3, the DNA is TGTGCCAGCGGACTAGCGGGAGGGAGGACCGGGGAGCTGTTTTTT.

CDR3 sequence: CASSSLRLPDTQYF. The DNA for the CDR3 is TGTGCCAGCAGTTCCTTAAGACTACCAGATACGCAGTATTTT. V and J are TRBV28 and TRBJ2-3; a possible D gene is TRBD2 (5 bases). Trimming cost V 4 bases and J 4 bases, with 12 bases left between them. Germline lookup yields CDR1 MDHEN and CDR2 SYDVKM. The CDR3 extends over 14 amino acids.

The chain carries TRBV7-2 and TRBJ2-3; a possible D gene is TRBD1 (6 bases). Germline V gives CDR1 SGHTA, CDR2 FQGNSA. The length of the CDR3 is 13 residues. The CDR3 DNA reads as TGTGGCTTCACAGGGCAGGGCACAGATACGCAGTATTTT. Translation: CGFTGQGTDTQYF.

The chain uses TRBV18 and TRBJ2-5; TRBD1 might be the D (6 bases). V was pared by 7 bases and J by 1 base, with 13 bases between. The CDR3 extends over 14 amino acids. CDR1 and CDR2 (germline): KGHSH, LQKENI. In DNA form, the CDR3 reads TGTGCCAGCTGTCCGACAGGAGGCCAAGAGACCCAGTACTTC. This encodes CASCPTGGQETQYF.

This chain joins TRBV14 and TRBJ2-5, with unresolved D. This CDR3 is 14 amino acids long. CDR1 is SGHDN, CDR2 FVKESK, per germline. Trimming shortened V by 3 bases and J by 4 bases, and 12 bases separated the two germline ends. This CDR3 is CASSQVRNRETQYF. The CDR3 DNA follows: TGTGCCAGCAGCCAGGTTCGGAACCGAGAGACCCAGTACTTC.

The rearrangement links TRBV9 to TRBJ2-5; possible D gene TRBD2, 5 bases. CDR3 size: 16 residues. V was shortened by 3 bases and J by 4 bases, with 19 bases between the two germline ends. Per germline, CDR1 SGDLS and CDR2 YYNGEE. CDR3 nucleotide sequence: TGTGCCAGCAGCGACTCCCCGATACTAGGTTTAGAGACCCAGTACTTC. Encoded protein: CASSDSPILGLETQYF.

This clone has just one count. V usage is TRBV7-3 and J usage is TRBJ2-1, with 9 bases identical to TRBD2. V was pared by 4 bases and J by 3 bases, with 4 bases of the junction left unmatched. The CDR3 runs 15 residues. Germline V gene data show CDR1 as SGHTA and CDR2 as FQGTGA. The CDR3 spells CASSSSAGGYNEQFF. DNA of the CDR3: TGTGCCAGCAGCTCCTCAGCGGGAGGCTACAATGAGCAGTTCTTC.

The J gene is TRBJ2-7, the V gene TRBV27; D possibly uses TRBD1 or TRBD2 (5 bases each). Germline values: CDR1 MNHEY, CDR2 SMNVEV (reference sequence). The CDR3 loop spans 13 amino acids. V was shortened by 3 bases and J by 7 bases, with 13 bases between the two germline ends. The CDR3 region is CASSLGPGGEQYF. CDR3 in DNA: TGTGCCAGCAGTTTGGGACCGGGCGGAGAGCAGTACTTC.

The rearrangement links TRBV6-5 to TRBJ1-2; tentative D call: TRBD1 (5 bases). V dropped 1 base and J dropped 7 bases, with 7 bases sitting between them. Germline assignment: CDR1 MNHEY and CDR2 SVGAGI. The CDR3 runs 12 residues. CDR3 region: CASSYYGGGYTF. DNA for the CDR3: TGTGCCAGCAGTTACTACGGGGGTGGCTACACCTTC.

The CDR3 reads CATSRDPGGPETQYF. CDR3 sequence (DNA): TGTGCCACCAGCAGAGATCCCGGGGGGCCGGAGACCCAGTACTTC. V and J are TRBV15 and TRBJ2-5, with a tentative D call TRBD2 (7 bases). The CDR3 is 15 amino acids. The germline V gene has CDR1 LNHNV and CDR2 YYDKDF (reference sequence). V was cut by 0 bases and J by 5 bases, with 13 bases left in between. Looking up the rest from reference TRBV15 and TRBJ2-5 gives the full variable domain: DAMVIQNPRYQVTQFGKPVTLSCSQTLNHNVMYWYQQKSSQAPKLLFHYYDKDFNNEADTPDNFQSRRPNTSFCFLDIRSPGLGDTAMYLCATSRDPGGPETQYFGPGTRLLVL.

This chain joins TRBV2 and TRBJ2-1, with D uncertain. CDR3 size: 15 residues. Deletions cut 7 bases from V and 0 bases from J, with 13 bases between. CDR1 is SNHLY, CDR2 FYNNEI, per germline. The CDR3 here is CASITWRSSYNEQFF. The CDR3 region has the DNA TGTGCCAGCATAACCTGGCGGAGCTCCTACAATGAGCAGTTCTTC.

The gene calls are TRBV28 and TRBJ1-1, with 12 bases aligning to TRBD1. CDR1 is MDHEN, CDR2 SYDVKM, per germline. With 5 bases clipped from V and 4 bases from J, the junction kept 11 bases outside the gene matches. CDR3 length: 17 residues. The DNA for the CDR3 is TGTGCCAGCAGTGACCCGGGACAGGGGGCCTTTGGCACTGAAGCTTTCTTT. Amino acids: CASSDPGQGAFGTEAFF. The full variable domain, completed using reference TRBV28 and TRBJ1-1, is DVKVTQSSRYLVKRTGEKVFLECVQDMDHENMFWYRQDPGLGLRLIYFSYDVKMKEKGDIPEGYSVSREKKERFSLILESASTNQTSMYLCASSDPGQGAFGTEAFFGQGTRLTVV.